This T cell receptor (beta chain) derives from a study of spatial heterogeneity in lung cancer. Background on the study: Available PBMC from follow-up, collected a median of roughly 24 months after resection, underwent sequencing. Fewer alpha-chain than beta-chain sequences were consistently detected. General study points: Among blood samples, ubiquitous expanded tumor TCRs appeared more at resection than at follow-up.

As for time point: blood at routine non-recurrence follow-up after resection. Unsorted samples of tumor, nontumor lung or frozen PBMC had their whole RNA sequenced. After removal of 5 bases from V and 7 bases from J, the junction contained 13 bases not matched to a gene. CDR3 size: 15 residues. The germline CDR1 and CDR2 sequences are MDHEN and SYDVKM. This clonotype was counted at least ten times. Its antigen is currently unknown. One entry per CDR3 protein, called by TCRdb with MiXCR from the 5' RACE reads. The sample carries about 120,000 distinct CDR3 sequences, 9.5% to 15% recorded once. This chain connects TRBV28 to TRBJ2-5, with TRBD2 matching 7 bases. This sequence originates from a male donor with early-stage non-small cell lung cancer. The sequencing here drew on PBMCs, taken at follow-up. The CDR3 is CASSPWGREGMTQYF. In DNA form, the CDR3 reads TGTGCCAGCAGTCCATGGGGGAGGGAGGGAATGACCCAGTACTTC.